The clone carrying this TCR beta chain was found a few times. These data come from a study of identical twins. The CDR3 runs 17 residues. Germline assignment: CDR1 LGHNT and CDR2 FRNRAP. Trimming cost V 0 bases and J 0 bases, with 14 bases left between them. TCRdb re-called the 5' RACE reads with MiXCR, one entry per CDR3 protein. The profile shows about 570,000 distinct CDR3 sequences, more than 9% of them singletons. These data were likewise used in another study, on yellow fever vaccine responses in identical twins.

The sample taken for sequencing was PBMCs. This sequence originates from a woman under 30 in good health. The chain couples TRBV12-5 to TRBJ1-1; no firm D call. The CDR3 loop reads CASGLVPRYAMNTEAFF. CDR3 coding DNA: TGTGCTAGTGGTTTGGTACCGCGCTATGCAATGAACACTGAAGCTTTCTTT.